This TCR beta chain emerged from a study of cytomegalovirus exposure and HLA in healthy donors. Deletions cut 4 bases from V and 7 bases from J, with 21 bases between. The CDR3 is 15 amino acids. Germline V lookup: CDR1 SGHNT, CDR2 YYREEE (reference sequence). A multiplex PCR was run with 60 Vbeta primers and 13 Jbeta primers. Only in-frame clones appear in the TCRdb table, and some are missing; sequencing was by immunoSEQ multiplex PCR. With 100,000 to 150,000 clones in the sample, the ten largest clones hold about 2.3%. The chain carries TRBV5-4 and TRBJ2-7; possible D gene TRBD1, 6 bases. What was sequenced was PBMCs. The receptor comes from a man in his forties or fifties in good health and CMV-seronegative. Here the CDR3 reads CASSPSLGGWREQYF. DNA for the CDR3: TGTGCCAGCAGCCCTTCTCTAGGGGGTTGGAGAGAGCAGTACTTC.